The TCR beta chain described here comes from a study of T cells in localized non-small cell lung cancer. Clones were read by immunoSEQ multiplex PCR, and TCRdb kept only the in-frame ones, dropping some. The table includes about 23,000 clones, less than 95% detected once. CDR1 and CDR2 (germline): MNHEY, SMNVEV (reference sequence). There are 15 residues in the CDR3. V lost 8 bases to trimming and J lost 2 bases, with 19 bases between them. This clone turned up a few times. What it recognizes is unknown. Findings and limits, study-wide: Overall survival was longer when the density of T cells in the blood was higher. For the top 100 tumor clones, a median about 62 also appeared in adjacent lung. Analysis by sequencing included only one tumor region, so heterogeneity remains possible. Uninvolved adjacent lung showed peak T cell clonality, exceeding tumor.

The material sequenced was peripheral blood, taken before any cancer treatment. The chain is built from TRBV27 and TRBJ2-7; D is uncertain. This clonotype originated in a woman aged 40-75 years with stage I lung adenocarcinoma. CDR3 region: CASSPIDVAAYEQYF. CDR3 DNA: TGTGCCAGCTCTCCGATTGACGTAGCCGCCTACGAGCAGTACTTC.